The 14 T cell receptor beta chains below all came from one sample that was sequenced in a study of blood T cell repertoires in COVID-19. Assay used: immunoSEQ multiplex PCR; TCRdb lists only in-frame clones, some missing. The table records 45,000 to 55,000 clones, 70% to 85% of them present only once. Sequencing input: peripheral blood. All receptors derive from an elderly man with COVID-19, enrolled during active disease.

V and J are TRBV7-2 and TRBJ1-5; the D gene is possibly TRBD1 (5 bases). The V end was cut by 5 bases, the J end by 5 bases, with 19 bases between. Germline CDR1 SGHTA, CDR2 FQGNSA. The CDR3 sequence is 16 residues long. CDR3 region: CASSVGGDRLDQPQHF. The CDR3 coding sequence is TGTGCCAGCAGCGTTGGGGGGGACCGCCTGGATCAGCCCCAGCATTTT.

This clone was detected only a few times. The chain links TRBV14 to TRBJ1-6; D gene ambiguous. The ends were cut back, 0 bases at V and 0 bases at J, with 6 bases in the middle. Germline V gene data show CDR1 as SGHDN and CDR2 as FVKESK. This CDR3 is 16 amino acids long. The DNA of the CDR3 is TGTGCCAGCAGCCAAGAAGCCGACTCCTATAATTCACCCCTCCACTTT. It encodes CASSQEADSYNSPLHF. Full variable domain (rest looked up from reference TRBV14 and TRBJ1-6): EAGVTQFPSHSVIEKGQTVTLRCDPISGHDNLYWYRRVMGKEIKFLLHFVKESKQDESGMPNNRFLAERTGGTYSTLKVQPAELEDSGVYFCASSQEADSYNSPLHFGNGTRLTVT.

The rearrangement joins TRBV29-1 to TRBJ1-5; D is ambiguous. The CDR3 consists of 13 residues. V lost 6 bases, J lost 3 bases, and 12 bases lay in between. Germline V lookup: CDR1 SQVTM, CDR2 ANQGSEA. CDR3 bases: TGCAGCGTCACCCGGGGAACCAATCAGCCCCAGCATTTT. Encoded protein: CSVTRGTNQPQHF.

Of note for this clone: Other DNA sequences of this sample code for an identical CDR3. This chain links TRBV5-1 with TRBJ2-5; D perhaps matches TRBD2 (7 bases). The germline V gene has CDR1 SGHRS and CDR2 YFSETQ. This CDR3 spans 14 amino acids. V was cut by 2 bases and J by 2 bases, with 10 bases left in between. CDR3 nucleotide sequence: TGCGCCAGCAGCTTACAGGGAGGGCAAGAGACCCAGTACTTC. Translating it yields CASSLQGGQETQYF. The variable domain in full, with the rest retrieved from reference TRBV5-1 and TRBJ2-5, is KAGVTQTPRYLIKTRGQQVTLSCSPISGHRSVSWYQQTPGQGLQFLFEYFSETQRNKGNFPGRFSGRQFSNSRSEMNVSTLELGDSALYLCASSLQGGQETQYFGPGTRLLVL.

The table lists this clone with a few counts. This chain joins TRBV19 and TRBJ1-2; D remains ambiguous. This CDR3 region has 13 residues. Trimming took 0 bases from V and 1 from J, leaving 3 bases between them. CDR1 and CDR2 from the germline V gene are LNHDA and SQIVND (reference sequence). The CDR3 region has the DNA TGTGCCAGTAGTATAGACAGTAACTATGGCTACACCTTC. Protein sequence: CASSIDSNYGYTF.

The gene calls are TRBV7-3 and TRBJ1-1; a possible D gene is TRBD1 (5 bases). From germline, CDR1 is SGHTA and CDR2 FQGTGA. V lost 6 bases to trimming and J lost 2 bases, with 10 bases between them. This CDR3 has 13 amino acids. The CDR3 nucleotides are TGTGCCAGCAGGTTGGGACTTAACACTGAAGCTTTCTTT. This translates into CASRLGLNTEAFF. The complete variable domain, with remaining parts taken from reference TRBV7-3 and TRBJ1-1, reads GAGVSQTPSNKVTEKGKYVELRCDPISGHTALYWYRQSLGQGPEFLIYFQGTGAADDSGLPNDRFFAVRPEGSVSTLKIQRTERGDSAVYLCASRLGLNTEAFFGQGTRLTVV.

The CDR3 loop reads CASSHQGTANTEAFF. CDR3 coding DNA: TGCGCCAGCAGCCACCAGGGGACAGCGAACACTGAAGCTTTCTTT. This chain uses TRBV4-1 with TRBJ1-1; 7 nucleotides agree with TRBD1. CDR1 is MGHRA and CDR2 is YSYEKL in the germline V gene. V was pared by 3 bases and J by 1 base, with 5 bases of the junction left unmatched. The CDR3 is 15 amino acids.

V usage is TRBV7-9 and J usage is TRBJ1-2; D gene ambiguous. The CDR3 extends over 13 amino acids. Germline loops: CDR1 SEHNR, CDR2 FQNEAQ (reference sequence). V lost 1 base, J lost 8 bases, and 11 bases lay in between. The CDR3 region is CASSLEARSGYTF. DNA of the CDR3: TGTGCCAGCAGCTTAGAAGCAAGAAGCGGCTACACCTTC.

This clone has just one count. The CDR3 nucleotides read TGCGCCAGCAGCCCTGGCCATGGGAACACCGGGGAGCTGTTTTTT. As protein: CASSPGHGNTGELFF. V usage is TRBV5-1 and J usage is TRBJ2-2; no clear D. Germline V gene sequence: CDR1 SGHRS, CDR2 YFSETQ. V dropped 4 bases and J dropped 1 base, with 11 bases sitting between them. This CDR3 is built from 15 residues.

V gene TRBV11-2 combines with J gene TRBJ1-1; D may be TRBD1 (5 bases). The V end lost 1 base, the J end lost 4 bases, and 10 bases lay between the germline ends. This CDR3 has 14 residues. CDR1 is SGHAT and CDR2 is FQNNGV in the germline V gene. CDR3 DNA sequence: TGTGCCAGCAGCTTAGCGATCAGGGTCACTGAAGCTTTCTTT. Amino acid sequence: CASSLAIRVTEAFF.

The rearrangement uses TRBV6-4 and TRBJ2-3, with 7 bases matching TRBD1. The CDR3 length is 14 residues. Germline V gives CDR1 MRHNA, CDR2 SNTAGT. The junction had 11 bases not matched to a gene; V was cut back by 8 bases and J by 6 bases. CDR3 protein: CASSETGLGDTQYF. In nucleotides, the CDR3 is TGTGCCAGCTCCGAGACAGGGCTCGGGGATACGCAGTATTTT.

The chain recombines TRBV5-1 with TRBJ2-1; maybe TRBD1 (7 bases). The germline V and J ends were trimmed by 0 bases and 3 bases, with 13 bases remaining between them. The length of the CDR3 is 16 residues. CDR1 and CDR2 (germline): SGHRS, YFSETQ. The CDR3 protein is CASSLARGQSYNEQFF. The CDR3 DNA follows: TGCGCCAGCAGCTTGGCGCGGGGACAGAGCTACAATGAGCAGTTCTTC.

The chain uses TRBV5-4 and TRBJ2-3; D is unclear. This CDR3 is 13 amino acids long. Germline CDR1 SGHNT, CDR2 YYREEE (reference sequence). Trimming removed 3 bases at V and 2 bases at J, with 7 bases between. The CDR3 bases are TGTGCCAGCAGCTACGACTTCACAGATACGCAGTATTTT. Protein: CASSYDFTDTQYF. Combining the CDR3 with reference TRBV5-4 and TRBJ2-3 gives the whole variable domain ETGVTQSPTHLIKTRGQQVTLRCSSQSGHNTVSWYQQALGQGPQFIFQYYREEENGRGNFPPRFSGLQFPNYSSELNVNALELDDSALYLCASSYDFTDTQYFGPGTRLTVL.

The chain joins TRBV12-3 or TRBV12-4 to TRBJ1-4; D is uncertain. V was pared by 6 bases and J by 8 bases, with 13 bases between. The CDR3 covers 13 residues. As DNA, the CDR3 is TGTGCCAGCAGCCCCGACTACCTGGAAAAACTGTTTTTT. This codes for CASSPDYLEKLFF.